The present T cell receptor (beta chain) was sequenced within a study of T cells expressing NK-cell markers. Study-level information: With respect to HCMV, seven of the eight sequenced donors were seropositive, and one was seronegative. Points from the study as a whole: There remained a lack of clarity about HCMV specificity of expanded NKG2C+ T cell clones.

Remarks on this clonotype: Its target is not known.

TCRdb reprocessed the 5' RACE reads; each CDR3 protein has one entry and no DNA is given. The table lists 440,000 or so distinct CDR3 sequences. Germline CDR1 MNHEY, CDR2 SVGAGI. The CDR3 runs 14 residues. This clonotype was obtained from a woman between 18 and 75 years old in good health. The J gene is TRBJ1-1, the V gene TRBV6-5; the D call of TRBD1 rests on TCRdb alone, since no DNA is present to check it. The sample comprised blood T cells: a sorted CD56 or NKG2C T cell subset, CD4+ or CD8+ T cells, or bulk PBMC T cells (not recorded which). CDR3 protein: CASSYRGRNTEAFF.